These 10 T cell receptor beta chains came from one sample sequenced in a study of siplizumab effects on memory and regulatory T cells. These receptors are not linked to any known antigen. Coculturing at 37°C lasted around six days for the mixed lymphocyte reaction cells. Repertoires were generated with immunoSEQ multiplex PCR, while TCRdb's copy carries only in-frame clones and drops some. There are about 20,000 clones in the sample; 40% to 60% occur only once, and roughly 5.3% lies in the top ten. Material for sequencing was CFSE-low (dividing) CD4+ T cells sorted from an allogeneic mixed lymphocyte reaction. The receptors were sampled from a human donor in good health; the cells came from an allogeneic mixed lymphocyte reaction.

The DNA for the CDR3 is TGTGCCAGTAGCCTCGGAAGGTCCTACGAGCAGTACTTC. It translates to CASSLGRSYEQYF. The gene calls are TRBV19 and TRBJ2-7; D gene ambiguous. Germline values: CDR1 LNHDA, CDR2 SQIVND (reference sequence). The CDR3 sequence is 13 residues long. Trimming took off 6 bases at V and 1 base at J, with 10 bases between the two ends. Looking up the rest from reference TRBV19 and TRBJ2-7 gives the full variable domain: DGGITQSPKYLFRKEGQNVTLSCEQNLNHDAMYWYRQDPGQGLRLIYYSQIVNDFQKGDIAEGYSVSREKKESFPLTVTSAQKNPTAFYLCASSLGRSYEQYFGPGTRLTVT.

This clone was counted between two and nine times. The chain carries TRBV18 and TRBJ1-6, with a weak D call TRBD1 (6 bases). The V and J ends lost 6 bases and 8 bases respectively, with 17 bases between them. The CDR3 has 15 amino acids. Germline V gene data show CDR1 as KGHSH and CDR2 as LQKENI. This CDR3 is CASSALQGPDSPLHF. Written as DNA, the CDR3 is TGTGCCAGCTCGGCCTTGCAGGGGCCTGATTCACCCCTCCACTTT.

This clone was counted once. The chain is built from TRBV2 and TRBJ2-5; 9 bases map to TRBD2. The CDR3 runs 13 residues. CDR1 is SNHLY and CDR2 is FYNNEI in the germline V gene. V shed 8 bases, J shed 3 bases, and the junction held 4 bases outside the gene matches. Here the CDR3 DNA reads TGTGCCAGCCCGGGACTAGCAGAAGAGACCCAGTACTTC. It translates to CASPGLAEETQYF.

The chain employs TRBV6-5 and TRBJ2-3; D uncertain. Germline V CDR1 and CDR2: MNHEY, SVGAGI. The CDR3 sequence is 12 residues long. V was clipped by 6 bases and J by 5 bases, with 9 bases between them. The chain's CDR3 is CASSPVRDTQYF. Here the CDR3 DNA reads TGTGCCAGCAGCCCGGTGCGAGATACGCAGTATTTT.

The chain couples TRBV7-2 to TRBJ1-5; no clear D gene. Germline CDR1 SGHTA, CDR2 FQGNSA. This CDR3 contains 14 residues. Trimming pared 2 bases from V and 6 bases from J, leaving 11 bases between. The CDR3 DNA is TGTGCCAGCAGCTTAATAGGGATAAGTCAGCCCCAGCATTTT. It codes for CASSLIGISQPQHF.

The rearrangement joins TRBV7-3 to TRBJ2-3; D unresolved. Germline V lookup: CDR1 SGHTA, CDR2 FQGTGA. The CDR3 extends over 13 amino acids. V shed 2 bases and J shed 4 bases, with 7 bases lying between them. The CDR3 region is CASSLLSPDTQYF. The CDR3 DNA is TGTGCCAGCAGCTTACTTTCCCCAGATACGCAGTATTTT.

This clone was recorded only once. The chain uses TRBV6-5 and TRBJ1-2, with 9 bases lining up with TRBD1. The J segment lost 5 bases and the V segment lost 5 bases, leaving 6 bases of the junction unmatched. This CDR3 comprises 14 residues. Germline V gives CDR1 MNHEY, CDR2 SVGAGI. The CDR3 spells CASSVIQGAYGYTF. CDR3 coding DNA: TGTGCCAGCAGTGTAATACAGGGGGCTTATGGCTACACCTTC.

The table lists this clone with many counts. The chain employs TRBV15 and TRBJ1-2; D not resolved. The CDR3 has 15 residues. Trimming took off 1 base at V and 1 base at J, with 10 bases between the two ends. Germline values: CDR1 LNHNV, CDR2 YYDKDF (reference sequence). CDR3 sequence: CATSRVMGSNYGYTF. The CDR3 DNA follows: TGTGCCACCAGCAGAGTAATGGGCAGTAACTATGGCTACACCTTC.

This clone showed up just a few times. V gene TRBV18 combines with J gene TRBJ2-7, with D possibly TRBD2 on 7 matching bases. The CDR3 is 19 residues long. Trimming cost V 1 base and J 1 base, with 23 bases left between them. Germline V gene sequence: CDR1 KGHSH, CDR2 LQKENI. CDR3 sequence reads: CASSPRSLGTRGASYEQYF. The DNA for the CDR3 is TGTGCCAGCTCACCACGCTCCCTTGGGACTCGGGGGGCTTCCTACGAGCAGTACTTC.

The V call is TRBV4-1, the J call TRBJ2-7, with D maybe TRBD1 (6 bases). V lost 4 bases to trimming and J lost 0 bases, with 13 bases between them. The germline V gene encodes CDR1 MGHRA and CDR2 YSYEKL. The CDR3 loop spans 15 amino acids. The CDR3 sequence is CASSRTQGSSYEQYF. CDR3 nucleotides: TGCGCCAGCAGCCGAACACAGGGAAGCTCCTACGAGCAGTACTTC.